Included here is one T cell receptor (beta chain) sequence, with context. Its antigen is unknown. Making the TCR beta libraries involved quantitative 5'-RACE with molecular barcodes. TCRdb fed the 5' RACE reads into MiXCR, producing one record per CDR3 protein. The sample carries tens of thousands of distinct CDR3 sequences, approximately 10% recorded once. This record comes from a study of CD8 T cells in ankylosing spondylitis. The germline V gene encodes CDR1 MGHDK and CDR2 SYGVNS. The CDR3 contains 16 residues. V was clipped by 1 base and J by 5 bases; unmatched bases: 10. Overall study findings and caveats: Roughly eight highly homologous variants formed a TCR beta motif that appeared characteristic of ankylosing spondylitis blood. Several of the motif variants were reported before in synovial fluid and blood from reactive arthritis.

Specimen: blood, either unsorted or a sorted T cell fraction (not recorded which). This receptor was identified in a male donor with ankylosing spondylitis or in good health (not recorded which). The chain joins TRBV25-1 to TRBJ2-5, with 7 positions matching TRBD2. CDR3 sequence: CASSELGKGGSETQYF. The CDR3, as DNA: TGTGCCAGCAGTGAATTGGGGAAGGGAGGGTCGGAGACCCAGTACTTC.